Included here is one T cell receptor beta chain sequence, with context. Its antigen is as yet unknown. Germline CDR1 MDHEN, CDR2 SYDVKM. Trimming removed 6 bases at V and 1 base at J, with 18 bases between. This CDR3 has 16 residues. These data come from a study of PD-L1 blockade in urothelial cancer. Findings of the study overall: Expansion of tumor-associated blood clones at 3 weeks was greater in durable-benefit patients.

Time point given: pretreatment peripheral blood. Here immunoSEQ multiplex PCR was the method, and the copy in TCRdb shows in-frame clones only, minus some. Of 100,000 to 150,000 clones detected, 65% to 85% appear once; the ten largest clones hold roughly 2.9%. The V and J genes are TRBV28 and TRBJ1-1, with D tentatively TRBD1 (6 bases). The sample was PBMCs, taken around atezolizumab (anti-PD-L1) treatment. The clonotype was recovered from a man in his fifties with urothelial cancer. The CDR3 coding sequence is TGTGCCAGCAGACCACGAAAAGGGGGGGCGAACACTGAAGCTTTCTTT. Its translation is CASRPRKGGANTEAFF.